The 18 T cell receptor beta chains given below trace back to one sample, sequenced in a study of metastatic and nonmetastatic thyroid tumors (TCRdb year 2020). The receptor library was made with PCR. The sequencing machine was an Illumina HiSeq 4000. Using fastp at Q25 and MiXCR, TCRdb reprocessed the public reads and kept productive beta chains. The sample includes about 16,000 clones, with about 24% observed a single time. Around 13% of the sample is held by the ten biggest clonotypes. No treatment had been received by any patient before thyroid surgery. Sequences were obtained from tumor tissue. The receptors shown here come from a male donor with papillary thyroid cancer or a benign thyroid nodule (not recorded which). Some clones in this sample may be carry-over from other donors' samples.

Within the sample, this clone is large. The chain combines TRBV6-1 with TRBJ2-7; 10 bases are a match to TRBD1. CDR3 length: 13 residues. J gave up 4 bases and V 8 bases, and 5 bases lay outside the gene matches. Germline loops: CDR1 MNHNS, CDR2 SASEGT. CDR3 sequence: CASPGTGDYEQYF. CDR3 bases: TGTGCCAGCCCCGGGACAGGGGATTACGAGCAGTACTTC.

This clone was counted many times. This sequence joins TRBV20-1 and TRBJ1-5, with a possible D match to TRBD1 (5 bases). V was clipped by 3 bases and J by 4 bases, with 19 bases between them. This CDR3 has 16 amino acids. Germline V gene sequence: CDR1 DFQATT, CDR2 SNEGSKA (reference sequence). CDR3 sequence (DNA): TGCAGTGCTAGGGGGGACGGAGTGAGCCTGAATCAGCCCCAGCATTTT. This codes for CSARGDGVSLNQPQHF.

This clone is deemed medium-sized. The chain couples TRBV27 to TRBJ2-7; 10 bases line up with TRBD2. V dropped 5 bases and J dropped 2; count of bases not matched to a gene: 3. This CDR3 has 14 amino acids. The germline CDR1 and CDR2 sequences are MNHEY and SMNVEV (reference sequence). The CDR3 spells CASSVSGRAYEQYF. The CDR3 nucleotides read TGTGCCAGCAGTGTAAGCGGGAGGGCCTACGAGCAGTACTTC.

In regard to this clone: An end of the junction differs from the germline gene, which may be a read error. This chain connects TRBV3-1 to TRBJ2-7; 7 bases align to TRBD2. The germline gives CDR1 LGHDT, CDR2 YNNKEL (reference sequence). This CDR3 is 16 amino acids long. The CDR3 protein is CAISRGYVGLLYEQYF. DNA of the CDR3: TGTGCCATCAGCCGAGGTTACGTGGGACTACTCTACGAGCAGTACTTC.

This clone is medium-sized by share. The CDR3 region is CASSQPEAGGRHEQYF. Written as DNA, the CDR3 is TGCGCCAGCAGCCAACCCGAAGCGGGAGGGCGCCACGAGCAGTACTTC. This rearrangement joins TRBV4-1 to TRBJ2-7; 10 bases fit TRBD2. CDR3 size: 16 residues. Germline CDR1 reads MGHRA; CDR2 reads YSYEKL. Losses at the gene ends were 2 bases for V and 5 bases for J; bases not matched to a gene: 9.

This clone was detected many times. This chain connects TRBV2 to TRBJ1-1; 7 nucleotides agree with TRBD1. Germline CDR1 and CDR2: SNHLY and FYNNEI. CDR3 length: 16 residues. Trimming at V came to 1 base and at J to 4 bases, leaving 9 bases not matched to a gene. The CDR3 reads CASSEGGQRSSTEAFF. The CDR3 coding sequence is TGTGCCAGCAGTGAAGGGGGACAGCGGTCCTCCACTGAAGCTTTCTTT.

This clone was counted many times. V gene TRBV20-1 combines with J gene TRBJ2-3; TRBD1 is a possible D gene (7 bases). The CDR3 is made up of 13 amino acids. Germline values: CDR1 DFQATT, CDR2 SNEGSKA (reference sequence). The chain's CDR3 is CRADREVTDTQYF. The CDR3, as DNA: TGCAGAGCTGACAGGGAGGTCACAGATACGCAGTATTTT.

The chain combines TRBV4-1 with TRBJ2-7; D is undetermined. V lost 0 bases, J lost 3 bases, and 6 bases lay in between. The CDR3 runs 13 residues. Germline CDR1 is MGHRA and CDR2 is YSYEKL. The CDR3 loop reads CASSQDMGYEQYF. The CDR3 nucleotides read TGCGCCAGCAGCCAAGATATGGGCTACGAGCAGTACTTC.

Details on this clone: A much larger clone is a single base away; this may be a read error. This sample also contains other DNA sequences that code for the same CDR3. The chain joins TRBV5-6 to TRBJ2-2; 7 nucleotides agree with TRBD1. Germline CDR1 and CDR2: SGHDT and YYEEEE. V trimming: 0 bases; J trimming: 3 bases; junction bases outside the gene matches: 8. This CDR3 contains 17 residues. CDR3 amino acids: CASSLVGTGVDTGELFF. In DNA form, the CDR3 reads TGTGCCAGCAGCTTGGTAGGTACAGGGGTTGACACCGGGGAGCTGTTTTTT.

This clone was counted between two and nine times. This rearrangement joins TRBV6-1 to TRBJ2-7; no firm D call. Between the trimmed V and J ends, which lost 0 bases and 2 bases, there was a span of 11 bases. The CDR3 is made up of 15 amino acids. Germline-derived CDR1 and CDR2 are MNHNS and SASEGT. The CDR3 DNA is TGTGCCAGCAGTGAAGCCGGAGACTCCCCCTACGAGCAGTACTTC. Its protein product is CASSEAGDSPYEQYF.

This clone was seen only a few times. V is TRBV28 and J is TRBJ2-1; 10 bases are shared with TRBD2. V lost 7 bases and J lost 6; bases outside the gene matches: 6. Germline V gives CDR1 MDHEN, CDR2 SYDVKM. The CDR3 covers 14 residues. CDR3 sequence: CASISLAGFNEQFF. DNA of the CDR3: TGTGCCAGCATTTCACTAGCGGGGTTCAATGAGCAGTTCTTC.

This clone was counted many times. The junction departs from the called germline gene at one end, perhaps through a read error. The genes are TRBV13 and TRBJ2-5; D possibly matches TRBD1 or TRBD2 (6 bases each). This CDR3 spans 15 amino acids. Germline V gives CDR1 PRHDT, CDR2 FYEKMQ (reference sequence). CDR3 amino acids: CASSLGGLVTETQYF. CDR3 bases: TGTGCCAGCAGCCTAGGGGGGTTGGTGACGGAGACCCAGTACTTC.

At least ten counts were recorded for this clone. V usage is TRBV19 and J usage is TRBJ2-1, with D perhaps matching TRBD2 (6 bases). The germline V and J ends were trimmed by 3 bases and 3 bases, with 12 bases remaining between them. The CDR3 totals 15 residues. Per germline, CDR1 LNHDA and CDR2 SQIVND (reference sequence). CDR3 region: CASSIYAGNYNEQFF. CDR3 bases: TGTGCCAGTAGTATTTACGCGGGAAACTACAATGAGCAGTTCTTC.

This clone was counted many times. The V and J genes are TRBV4-1 and TRBJ2-3; 10 bases are shared with TRBD1. The CDR3 contains 17 residues. The V and J ends lost 2 bases and 1 base, in that order; junction bases with no gene match: 6. The V gene's germline CDR1 is MGHRA and CDR2 YSYEKL. The DNA of the CDR3 is TGCGCCAGCAGCCAAACCGCCGGGACAGGGGGCACAGATACGCAGTATTTT. Amino acids: CASSQTAGTGGTDTQYF.

This clone was seen repeatedly, ten times or more. The chain couples TRBV7-8 to TRBJ2-1; possibly TRBD1 for D (5 bases). Trimming pared 5 bases from V and 0 bases from J, leaving 14 bases between. Germline loops: CDR1 SGHVS, CDR2 FQNEAQ. The CDR3 runs to 16 residues. CDR3 loop: CASSPETEFSYNEQFF. DNA for the CDR3: TGTGCCAGCAGCCCAGAGACAGAATTCTCCTACAATGAGCAGTTCTTC.

V usage is TRBV4-1 and J usage is TRBJ1-2; 8 bases agree with TRBD1. The CDR3 covers 15 residues. Looked up from germline, CDR1 is MGHRA and CDR2 is YSYEKL. Trimming took 1 base from V and 3 from J; bases not matched to a gene: 4. CDR3 in amino acids: CASSQGQGFYYGYTF. The CDR3 bases are TGCGCCAGCAGCCAAGGACAGGGGTTTTACTATGGCTACACCTTC.

This clone is judged medium-sized (0.01 to 0.1%). The chain has TRBV12-3 or TRBV12-4 and TRBJ2-7; D gene unclear. V lost 8 bases to trimming and J lost 0 bases, with 8 bases between them. The CDR3 consists of 12 residues. Here the CDR3 DNA reads TGTGCCAGCCGCGGAGACTCCTACGAGCAGTACTTC. Translating it yields CASRGDSYEQYF.

This clone has ten or more counts. V gene TRBV6-1 combines with J gene TRBJ2-5, with TRBD1 matching over 9 bases. J was trimmed by 5 bases and V by 8 bases; bases with no gene match: 6. The CDR3 contains 13 residues. Germline CDR1 and CDR2: MNHNS and SASEGT. CDR3 bases: TGTGCCAGCCGCCTTGGGACAGGGGAGACCCAGTACTTC. Translated: CASRLGTGETQYF.